The source of this T cell receptor (beta chain) is a study of CD8 T cells in Susac syndrome. After extraction with the RNeasy kit, roughly 0.45 to 1 ug of the RNA was reverse transcribed using random hexamers. The CDR3 of TCR beta was amplified by immunoSEQ multiplex PCR across 54 Vbeta and 13 Jbeta. One entry per CDR3 protein, called by TCRdb with MiXCR from the immunoSEQ multiplex PCR reads. The table has about 130,000 distinct CDR3 sequences, more than 80% seen once; the top ten hold over 0.3%. The T cells that were sequenced for TCR beta were CD8+ and CD4+ cells from blood. Multiple sclerosis controls were treatment-naive patients with stable or active relapsing-remitting disease. FACS enriched CD8+ TEMRA cells, while bulk CD8+ and CD4+ were negatively isolated. V dropped 3 bases and J dropped 5 bases, with 10 bases sitting between them. CDR1 and CDR2 (germline): MGHDK, SYGVNS. The CDR3 spans 13 residues.

Sample: CD8+ T cells from PBMCs. The chain employs TRBV25-1 and TRBJ1-1; a possible D gene is TRBD1 (6 bases). This TCR was sampled from a human donor with multiple sclerosis. The chain's CDR3 is CASSDRGWTEAFF. The CDR3 nucleotides are TGTGCCAGCAGTGACAGGGGATGGACTGAAGCTTTCTTT.